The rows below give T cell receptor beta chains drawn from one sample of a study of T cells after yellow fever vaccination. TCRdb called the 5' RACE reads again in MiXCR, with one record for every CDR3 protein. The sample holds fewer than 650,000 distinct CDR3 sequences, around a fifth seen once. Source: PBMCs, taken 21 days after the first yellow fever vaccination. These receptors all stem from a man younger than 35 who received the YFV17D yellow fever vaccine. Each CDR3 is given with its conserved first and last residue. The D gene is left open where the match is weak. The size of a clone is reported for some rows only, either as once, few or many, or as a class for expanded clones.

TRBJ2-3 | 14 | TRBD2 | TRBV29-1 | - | CSVARGSDGDTQYF | TGCAGCGTTGCGCGGGGGAGTGATGGAGATACGCAGTATTTT
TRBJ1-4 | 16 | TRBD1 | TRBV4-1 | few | CASSRQGGSTNEKLFF | TGCGCCAGCAGCCGACAGGGAGGGTCAACTAATGAAAAACTGTTTTTT
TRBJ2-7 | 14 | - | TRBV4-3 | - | CASSQDFNTYEQYF | TGCGCCAGCAGCCAAGATTTTAACACCTACGAGCAGTACTTC
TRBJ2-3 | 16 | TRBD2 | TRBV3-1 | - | CASSAPGGGAVDTQYF | TGTGCCAGCAGCGCCCCCGGCGGGGGGGCCGTAGATACGCAGTATTTT
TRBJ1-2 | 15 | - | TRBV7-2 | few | CASSFRDLGGYGYTF | TGTGCCAGCAGCTTCCGGGACCTAGGGGGCTATGGCTACACCTTC
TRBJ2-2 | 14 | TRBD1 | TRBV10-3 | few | CAIGGQQNTGELFF | TGTGCCATCGGGGGACAGCAGAACACCGGGGAGCTGTTTTTT
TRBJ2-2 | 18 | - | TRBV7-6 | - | CASSFQGNRDTNTGELFF | TGTGCCAGCAGCTTCCAGGGCAACAGGGATACGAACACCGGGGAGCTGTTTTTT
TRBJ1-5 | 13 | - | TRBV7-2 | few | CASSYGQNQPQHF | TGTGCCAGCAGCTACGGACAGAATCAGCCCCAGCATTTT
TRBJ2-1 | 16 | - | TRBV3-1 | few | CASSRGTLASYNEQFF | TGTGCCAGCAGCCGGGGTACCCTGGCGTCCTACAATGAGCAGTTCTTC
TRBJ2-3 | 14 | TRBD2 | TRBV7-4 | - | CASWGGTSTDTQYF | TGTGCCAGCTGGGGGGGGACTAGCACAGATACGCAGTATTTT
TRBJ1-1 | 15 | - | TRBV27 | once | CASSWKYRADRSAFF | TGTGCCAGCAGTTGGAAATACAGGGCAGATCGGTCGGCTTTCTTT
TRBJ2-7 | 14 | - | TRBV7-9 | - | CASSPGWRTYEQYF | TGTGCCAGCAGCCCAGGATGGAGAACCTACGAGCAGTACTTC
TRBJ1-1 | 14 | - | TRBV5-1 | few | CASSFSSVNTEAFF | TGCGCCAGCAGCTTTTCTTCAGTGAACACTGAAGCTTTCTTT
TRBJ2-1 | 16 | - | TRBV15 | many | CATGGIGRGSYNEQFF | TGTGCCACCGGGGGGATAGGCAGGGGCTCCTACAATGAGCAGTTCTTC
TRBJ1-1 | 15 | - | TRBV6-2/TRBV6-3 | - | CASINPRGGGTEAFF | TGTGCCAGCATCAACCCCCGGGGGGGAGGAACTGAAGCTTTCTTT
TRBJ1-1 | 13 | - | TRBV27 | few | CASSLQGAPEAFF | TGTGCCAGCAGTTTACAGGGAGCCCCTGAAGCTTTCTTT
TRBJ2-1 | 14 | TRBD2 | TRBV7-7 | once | CASSSNLAGGEQFF | TGTGCTAGCAGCTCCAATCTAGCGGGGGGTGAGCAGTTCTTC
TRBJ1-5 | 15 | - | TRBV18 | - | CASSTGHPGNQPQHF | TGTGCCAGCTCAACGGGACACCCAGGCAATCAGCCCCAGCATTTT
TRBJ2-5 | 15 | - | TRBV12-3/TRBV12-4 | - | CASNRPGRHQETQYF | TGTGCCAGCAACCGACCGGGACGGCACCAAGAGACCCAGTACTTC
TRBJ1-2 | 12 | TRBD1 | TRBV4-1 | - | CASSQGTGGYTF | TGCGCCAGCAGCCAGGGGACAGGTGGCTACACCTTC
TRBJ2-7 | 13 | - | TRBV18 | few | CASSPASWAEQYF | TGTGCCAGCTCACCGGCCAGCTGGGCCGAGCAGTACTTC
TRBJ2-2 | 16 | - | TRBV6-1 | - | CASSHWTPPNTGELFF | TGTGCCAGCAGCCATTGGACACCCCCGAACACCGGGGAGCTGTTTTTT
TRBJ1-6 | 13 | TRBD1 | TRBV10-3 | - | CAITRDSNSPLHF | TGTGCCATCACACGGGACAGTAATTCACCCCTCCACTTT
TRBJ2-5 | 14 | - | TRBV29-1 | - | CSVVDGRKQETQYF | TGCAGCGTTGTTGATGGCAGAAAACAAGAGACCCAGTACTTC
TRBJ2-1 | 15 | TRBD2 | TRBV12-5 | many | CASGRVPGLAMSQFF | TGTGCTAGTGGCCGAGTCCCGGGACTAGCGATGAGCCAGTTCTTC
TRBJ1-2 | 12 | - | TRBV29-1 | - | CSVDQADYGYTF | TGCAGCGTTGATCAGGCGGACTATGGCTACACCTTC
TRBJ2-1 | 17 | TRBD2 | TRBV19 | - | CASSALLAGSSYNEQFF | TGTGCCAGTAGTGCACTACTAGCGGGGAGCTCCTACAATGAGCAGTTCTTC
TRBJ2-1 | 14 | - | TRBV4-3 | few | CASSTRWGLDEQFF | TGCGCCAGCAGCACCCGCTGGGGTCTCGATGAGCAGTTCTTC